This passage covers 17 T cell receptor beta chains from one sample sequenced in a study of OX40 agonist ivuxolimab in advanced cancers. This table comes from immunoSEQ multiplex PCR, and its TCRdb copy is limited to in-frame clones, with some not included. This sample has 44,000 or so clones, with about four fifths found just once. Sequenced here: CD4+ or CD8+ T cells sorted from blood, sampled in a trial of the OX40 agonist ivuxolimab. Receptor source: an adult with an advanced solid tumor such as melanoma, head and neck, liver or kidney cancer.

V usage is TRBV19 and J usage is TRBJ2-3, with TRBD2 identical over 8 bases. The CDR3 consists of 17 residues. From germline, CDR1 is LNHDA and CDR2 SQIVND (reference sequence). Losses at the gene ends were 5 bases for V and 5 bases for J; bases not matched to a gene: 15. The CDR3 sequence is CASSELAFTGGQDTQYF. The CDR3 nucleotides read TGTGCCAGTAGTGAGCTCGCTTTCACGGGGGGGCAAGATACGCAGTATTTT.

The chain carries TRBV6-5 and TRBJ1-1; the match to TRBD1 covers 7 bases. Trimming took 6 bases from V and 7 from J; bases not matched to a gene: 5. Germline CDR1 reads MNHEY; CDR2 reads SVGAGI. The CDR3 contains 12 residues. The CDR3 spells CASRTGSLEAFF. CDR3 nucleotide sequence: TGTGCCAGCAGGACAGGGTCGCTTGAAGCTTTCTTT.

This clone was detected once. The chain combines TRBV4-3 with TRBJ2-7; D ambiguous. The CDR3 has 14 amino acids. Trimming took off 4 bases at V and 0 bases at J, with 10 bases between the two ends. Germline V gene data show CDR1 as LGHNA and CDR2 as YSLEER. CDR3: CASSPESYSYEQYF. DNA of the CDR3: TGCGCCAGCAGCCCGGAGAGCTACTCCTACGAGCAGTACTTC.

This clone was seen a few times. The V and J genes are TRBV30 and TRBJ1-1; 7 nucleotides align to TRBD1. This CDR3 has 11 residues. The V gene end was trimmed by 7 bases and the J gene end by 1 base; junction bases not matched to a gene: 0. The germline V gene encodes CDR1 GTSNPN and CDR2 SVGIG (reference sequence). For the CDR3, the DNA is TGTGCCTACAGGGGGAACACTGAAGCTTTCTTT. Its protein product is CAYRGNTEAFF. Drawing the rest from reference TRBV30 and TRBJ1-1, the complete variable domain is SQTIHQWPATLVQPVGSPLSLECTVEGTSNPNLYWYRQAAGRGLQLLFYSVGIGQISSEVPQNLSASRPQDRQFILSSKKLLLSDSGFYLCAYRGNTEAFFGQGTRLTVV.

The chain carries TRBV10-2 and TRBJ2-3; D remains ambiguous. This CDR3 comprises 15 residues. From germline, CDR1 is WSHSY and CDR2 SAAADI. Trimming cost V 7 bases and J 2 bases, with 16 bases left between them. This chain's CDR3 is CASNYDKVDTDTQYF. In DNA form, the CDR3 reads TGCGCCAGCAACTACGACAAGGTCGACACAGATACGCAGTATTTT.

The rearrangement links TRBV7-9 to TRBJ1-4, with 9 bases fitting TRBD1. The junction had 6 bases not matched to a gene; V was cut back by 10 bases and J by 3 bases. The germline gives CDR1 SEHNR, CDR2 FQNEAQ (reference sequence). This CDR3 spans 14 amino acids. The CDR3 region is CANTGGEANEKLFF. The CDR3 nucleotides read TGTGCCAACACAGGGGGCGAAGCTAATGAAAAACTGTTTTTT.

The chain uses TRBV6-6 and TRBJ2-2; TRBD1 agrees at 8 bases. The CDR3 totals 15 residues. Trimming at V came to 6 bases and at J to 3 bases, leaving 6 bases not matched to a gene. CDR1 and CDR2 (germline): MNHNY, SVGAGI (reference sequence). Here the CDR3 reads CASRQTGEYTGELFF. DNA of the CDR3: TGTGCCAGCAGACAGACAGGGGAATACACCGGGGAGCTGTTTTTT.

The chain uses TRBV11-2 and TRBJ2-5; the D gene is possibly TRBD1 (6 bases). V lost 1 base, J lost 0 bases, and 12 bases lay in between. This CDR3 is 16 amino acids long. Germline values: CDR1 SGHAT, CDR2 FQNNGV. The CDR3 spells CASSLGAGGNQETQYF. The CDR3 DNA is TGTGCCAGCAGCTTAGGGGCTGGGGGCAACCAAGAGACCCAGTACTTC.

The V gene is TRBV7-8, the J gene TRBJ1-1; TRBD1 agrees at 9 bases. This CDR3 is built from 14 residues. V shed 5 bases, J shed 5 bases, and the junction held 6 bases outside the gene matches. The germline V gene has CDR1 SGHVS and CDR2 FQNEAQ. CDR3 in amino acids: CASSQQGARTEAFF. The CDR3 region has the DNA TGTGCCAGCAGCCAACAGGGGGCTCGGACTGAAGCTTTCTTT.

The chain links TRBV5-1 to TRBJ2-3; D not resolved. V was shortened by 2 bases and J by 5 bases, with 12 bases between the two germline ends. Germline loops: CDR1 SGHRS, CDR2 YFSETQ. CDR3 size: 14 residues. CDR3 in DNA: TGCGCCAGCAGCTTTTCGGAGAACGAAGATACGCAGTATTTT. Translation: CASSFSENEDTQYF.

CDR3 region: CASRSGQNTEAFF. Written as DNA, the CDR3 is TGTGCCAGTAGATCGGGACAGAACACTGAAGCTTTCTTT. The chain recombines TRBV19 with TRBJ1-1, with D possibly matching TRBD1 (6 bases). The germline V and J ends were trimmed by 6 bases and 1 base, with 9 bases remaining between them. The germline CDR1 and CDR2 sequences are LNHDA and SQIVND (reference sequence). CDR3 length: 13 amino acids.

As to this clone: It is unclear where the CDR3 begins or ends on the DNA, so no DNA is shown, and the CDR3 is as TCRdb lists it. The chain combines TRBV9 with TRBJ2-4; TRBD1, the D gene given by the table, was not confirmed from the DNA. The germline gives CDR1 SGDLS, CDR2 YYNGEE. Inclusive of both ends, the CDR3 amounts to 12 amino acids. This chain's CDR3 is CASSVGEGAPYF.

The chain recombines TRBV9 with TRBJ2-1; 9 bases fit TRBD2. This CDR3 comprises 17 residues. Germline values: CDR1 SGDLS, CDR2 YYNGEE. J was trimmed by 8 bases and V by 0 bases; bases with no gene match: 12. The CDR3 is CASSVGSGSPTGHEQFF. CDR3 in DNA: TGTGCCAGCAGCGTAGGTAGCGGGAGTCCCACGGGGCATGAGCAGTTCTTC. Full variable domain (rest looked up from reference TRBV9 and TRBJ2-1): DSGVTQTPKHLITATGQRVTLRCSPRSGDLSVYWYQQSLDQGLQFLIQYYNGEERAKGNILERFSAQQFPDLHSELNLSSLELGDSALYFCASSVGSGSPTGHEQFFGPGTRLTVL.

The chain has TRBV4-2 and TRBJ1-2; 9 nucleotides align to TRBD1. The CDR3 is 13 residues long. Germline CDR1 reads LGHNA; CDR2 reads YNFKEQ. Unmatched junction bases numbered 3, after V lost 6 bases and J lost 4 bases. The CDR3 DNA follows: TGTGCCAGCAGGGACAGGGGTGGCTATGGCTACACCTTC. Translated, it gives CASRDRGGYGYTF.

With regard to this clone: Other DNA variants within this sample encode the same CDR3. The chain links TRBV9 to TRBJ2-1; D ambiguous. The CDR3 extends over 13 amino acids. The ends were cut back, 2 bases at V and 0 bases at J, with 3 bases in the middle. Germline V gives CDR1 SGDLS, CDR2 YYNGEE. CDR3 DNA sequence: TGTGCCAGCAGCGTCGGCTCCTACAATGAGCAGTTCTTC. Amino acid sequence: CASSVGSYNEQFF.

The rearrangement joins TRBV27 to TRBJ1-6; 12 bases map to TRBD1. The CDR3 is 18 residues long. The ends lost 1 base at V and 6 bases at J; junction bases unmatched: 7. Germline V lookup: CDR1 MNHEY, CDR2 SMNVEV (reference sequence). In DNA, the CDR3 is TGTGCCAGCAGTTTATTGGGACAGGGGGCAGGGGCTAATTCACCCCTCCACTTT. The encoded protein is CASSLLGQGAGANSPLHF.

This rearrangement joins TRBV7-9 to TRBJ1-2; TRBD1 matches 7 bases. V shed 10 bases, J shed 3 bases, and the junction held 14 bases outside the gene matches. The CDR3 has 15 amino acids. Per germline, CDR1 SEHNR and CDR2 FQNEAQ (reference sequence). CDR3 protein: CATQVPGTADYGYTF. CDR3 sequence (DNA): TGTGCCACGCAAGTTCCCGGGACAGCTGACTATGGCTACACCTTC.